This TCR beta chain appears in the sequencing data of a study of shared clonotypes between healthy human individuals (TCRdb year 2020). The study in broad terms: The cohort comprised a couple of women and a few men aged 18 to 49 years. For each donor, three plates each were used for CD4 naive and CD4 memory, two plates were used for CD8 naive, and one plate was used for CD8 memory. Between about 0.8 and 9 billion PBMCs per donor were obtained by leukapheresis. To increase sequencing depth and limit assay-specific biases, different laboratories used diverse techniques to prepare libraries and sequence TCR repertoires. To estimate repertoire size and how much clonotype sharing occurs between individuals, the study deeply sequenced the blood TCR repertoires of about five healthy adults.

General findings and caveats noted by the study authors: Compared with non-shared clonotypes, the clonotypes found in all four sorted-subset donors had higher generation probabilities. Sampling was restricted to blood, and TCR repertoires in tissue are likely to differ from TCR repertoires in blood. Incomplete sequencing was indicated by rarefaction of sorted-subset datasets, despite the large sequencing depth. Sharing across several donors was observed for around 4.8% of naive CD4, 3% to 3.5% of naive CD8, over 2% of memory CD4, and roughly 0.4% of memory CD8 clonotypes. Naive subsets generally had larger estimated clonotype richness than memory subsets did. Pairwise subsampling indicated that sequencing depth was expected to affect the degree of clonotype sharing among donors. Because the study included only a small number of donors, the genetic and exposure-history diversity represented was limited.

TCR CDR3 regions were amplified from genomic DNA by multiplex PCR using the deep immunoSEQ assay. Genomic DNA extracted from each cell subset was distributed evenly over all wells of several immunoSEQ 96-well plates, and each plate served as one replicate. For sorted subsets, approximately 190 ng of genomic DNA, equivalent to around 30,000 T cell genomes, went into each replicate PCR. Purified libraries were quantified with a Qubit 3.0 fluorometer, sized on a Bioanalyzer 2100, and re-quantified with the KAPA Library Quantification kit. Every immunoSEQ 96-well plate was sequenced on a separate single-read 150-cycle Illumina NextSeq 550 flow cell. On the authors' methods: The immunoSEQ output contained only junctional sequences without quality scores, so filtering could not match that applied to full-length reads. To assign V/J genes and CDR3, sequences were annotated using PyIR, a Python wrapper for IgBLAST v1.9, with IMGT germline references. Any read was removed if the V/J assignment was weak (E-value above 1e-6), the CDR3 was missing, or the read contained stop codons, out-of-frame junctions, or ambiguous translated residues. V3J clonotypes were defined as sequences sharing the same inferred V gene, J gene, and CDR3 amino acid sequence. Percentage overlap between repertoires was computed as shared unique clonotypes divided by the size of the smaller repertoire. Repertoire richness was assessed with RTK rarefaction, the Chao1 estimator, and Recon v2.1 estimates of unobserved clonotypes. OLGA was used to compute generation probabilities for all TCRbeta clonotypes that the gDNA method yielded from a handful of donors. Entries here come from immuneACCESS through TCRdb and include only in-frame sequences with V and J called. Some clones fail to appear in such tables; in the studies checked, an unresolved V gene covers under half of the shortfall, and the cause of the remainder is unknown. V, J and clone size were drawn from that table, and D and trimming were deduced from the DNA. The sample contains over a million clones, 95% to 97% of them found a single time. Together, the top ten hold approximately 1.1% of the sample.

CDR1 and CDR2, per the germline V gene (reference sequence), are MNHEY and SMNVEV. V lost 8 bases and J lost 0 bases; the stretch between them is 11 bases long. The CDR3 sequence holds 14 residues, the cysteine and phenylalanine included. Only the CDR3 DNA stays, 42 bases, in frame from base 1. This clone showed up just once. The target of this receptor is not known. Per-nucleotide qualities are absent, and no much larger clonotype sits a single base away. The donors were healthy, HIV-negative adults with no recently reported acute infections or vaccinations. All donors were Caucasian adults living in Nashville, Tennessee, USA. CD4+ T cells were enriched through magnetic negative selection, after which naive cells were positively selected on CD45RA and the remaining negative fraction served as the memory subset. After blood collection by leukapheresis, PBMCs were isolated using Ficoll-Histopaque density gradient centrifugation and then cryopreserved in the vapor phase of liquid nitrogen. Purity and quantity of every magnetically sorted T cell population were checked by analytical flow cytometry. Genomic DNA was isolated from every sorted fraction and measured by UV absorbance on a Nanodrop 2000c.

The clonotype was recovered from a man aged 30-40 years in good health. The chain couples TRBV27 to TRBJ2-1; there is no confident call for the D gene. Sequenced sample: naive CD4+ T cells sorted from blood. The cell subset or site label here, explained by the study, means: CD45RA+ positively selected. DNA sequence: TGTGCCAGCTCCAAGGCTCACTCCTACAATGAGCAGTTCTTC. Its protein product is CASSKAHSYNEQFF.